One and the same sample provided the 4 T cell receptor beta chains below, sequenced in a study of blood T cell repertoires in COVID-19. The assay was immunoSEQ multiplex PCR, and TCRdb's table has in-frame clones only and misses some. The sample lists about 240,000 clones, approximately 80% occurring once. The sequenced sample consisted of peripheral blood. The origin of the receptors is a man in his thirties or forties who had recovered from COVID-19.

The genes are TRBV4-1 and TRBJ2-7, with D perhaps matching TRBD2 (7 bases). Germline V CDR1 and CDR2: MGHRA, YSYEKL. This CDR3 has 13 amino acids. V was shortened by 10 bases and J by 4 bases, with 17 bases between the two germline ends. The CDR3 region has the DNA TGCGCCACCGGGGGGCCTATCGGGTACGAGCAGTACTTC. It encodes CATGGPIGYEQYF.

The chain uses TRBV14 and TRBJ2-7; the D gene is possibly TRBD1 (6 bases). Trimming pared 2 bases from V and 2 bases from J, leaving 7 bases between. The CDR3 runs to 13 residues. Per the germline V gene, CDR1 is SGHDN and CDR2 is FVKESK. CDR3 sequence reads: CASSQRDTYEQYF. The CDR3 nucleotides read TGTGCCAGCAGCCAACGGGACACCTACGAGCAGTACTTC.

This CDR3 is CASSLGRPPSSTF. CDR3 nucleotides: TGTGCCAGCAGCTTAGGGCGGCCTCCCTCATCCACCTTC. The rearrangement uses TRBV11-2 and TRBJ1-2; no clear D. The CDR3 is made up of 13 amino acids. CDR1 and CDR2 from the germline V gene are SGHAT and FQNNGV. V lost 1 base, J lost 13 bases, and 16 bases lay in between.

The genes are TRBV9 and TRBJ2-5; TRBD2 matches 7 bases. Germline V gene data show CDR1 as SGDLS and CDR2 as YYNGEE. The CDR3 runs to 15 residues. Trimming at V came to 0 bases and at J to 4 bases, leaving 6 bases not matched to a gene. The CDR3: CASSVARTGGETQYF. The DNA of the CDR3 is TGTGCCAGCAGCGTAGCGAGGACGGGAGGAGAGACCCAGTACTTC.